This T cell receptor (beta chain) was identified in a study of CD8+CD57+ T cells in acquired aplastic anemia. As for the study in general: Recorded DNA amounts for sorted CD4+ and CD8+ cells had an average of approximately 3 ug.

The sample holds one count of this clonotype. As yet, its antigen is unknown. CDR1 and CDR2 (germline): KGHDR, SFDVKD. The ends were cut back, 3 bases at V and 2 bases at J, with 10 bases in the middle. The CDR3 sequence is 15 residues long. Findings of the study overall: Around 29 shared CD8+ CDR3s appeared highly expressed within patients' immunodominant clones.

Genomic DNA acted as the template from which TCR beta VDJ combination and CDR3 sequence profiling were carried out. Via MiXCR, TCRdb re-called the reads, giving one row per CDR3 protein. The table includes under 200,000 distinct CDR3 sequences, 64% detected once. V gene TRBV24-1 combines with J gene TRBJ2-1; tentatively, D is TRBD1 (5 bases). Specimen: sorted CD4+, CD8+, or CD8+CD57+ T cells (not recorded which) from PBMCs. This receptor was identified in a human donor with severe aplastic anemia or a healthy control (not recorded which). CDR3 region: CATSDSQGTYNEQFF. CDR3 sequence (DNA): TGTGCCACCAGTGATAGTCAGGGAACCTACAATGAGCAGTTCTTC.